This T cell receptor (beta chain) is drawn from a study of neurological immune-mediated disorders. Study-wide results and caveats: The highest TCR clonal expansion occurred in HTLV-1-associated myelopathy; multiple sclerosis fell below healthy controls. The study found no CDR3 amino acid sequences shared by expanded clones across subjects, suggesting private repertoires in all groups.

This clonotype was found many times. Its matching antigen is unknown. Germline values: CDR1 SGHRS, CDR2 YFSETQ. There are 15 residues in the CDR3. Trimming took 3 bases from V and 2 from J, leaving 14 bases between them. The authors produced cDNA by 5'RACE using 10-nucleotide random UMIs. TCRdb fed the 5' RACE reads into MiXCR, producing one record per CDR3 protein. Here the sample spans around 71,000 distinct CDR3 sequences, approximately 15% being singletons. Specified time point: longitudinal time-point 1 (baseline). The unsorted libraries were made from 2 million PBMCs kept at -80 C. J is TRBJ1-2 and V is TRBV5-1; a weak D match, TRBD1 (5 bases). Sequencing used PBMCs. The TCR comes from a female donor with HTLV-1-associated myelopathy (HAM/TSP). CDR3 loop: CASSSVGLENYGYTF. As DNA, the CDR3 is TGCGCCAGCAGCTCGGTGGGACTGGAAAACTATGGCTACACCTTC.